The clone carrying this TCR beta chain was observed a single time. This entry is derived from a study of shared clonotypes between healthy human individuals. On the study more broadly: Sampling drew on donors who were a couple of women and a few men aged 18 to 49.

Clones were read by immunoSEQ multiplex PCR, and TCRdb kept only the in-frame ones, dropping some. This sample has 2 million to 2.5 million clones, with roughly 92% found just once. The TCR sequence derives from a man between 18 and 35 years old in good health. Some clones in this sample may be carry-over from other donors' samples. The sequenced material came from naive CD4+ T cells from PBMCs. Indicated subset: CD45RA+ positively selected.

CDR3 DNA: TGTGCCAGCAAGATGGAGAGGAGCACTGAAGCTTTCTTT. Residues: CASKMERSTEAFF. The rearrangement links TRBV6-5 to TRBJ1-1; D gene unclear. The CDR3 is 13 amino acids. Trimming shortened V by 7 bases and J by 4 bases, and 13 bases separated the two germline ends. Germline V gives CDR1 MNHEY, CDR2 SVGAGI.